What follows are 18 T cell receptor beta chains derived from one specimen sequenced in a study of shared clonotypes between healthy human individuals (dated by TCRdb to the early 2020s). Library preparation was by the immunoSEQ multiplex PCR assay. The clones in this table, taken by TCRdb from immuneACCESS, are in-frame only. Not every clone is retained; where verified, under half of the shortfall comes from an unresolved V gene, and the cause of the rest is unknown. The sample profile shows under 600,000 clones; around 97% of them were found once. 0.045% to 0.06% of the sample goes to the ten largest clones. Sequencing input: naive CD4+ T cells sorted from blood. The cell subset or site label on this specimen signifies: CD45RA+ positively selected. The receptors originated from a woman aged 25 to 39 in good health.

The chain has TRBV15 and TRBJ2-7; D ambiguous. This CDR3 contains 13 residues. Per the germline V gene, CDR1 is LNHNV and CDR2 is YYDKDF (reference sequence). The ends were cut back, 0 bases at V and 6 bases at J, with 9 bases in the middle. The CDR3 nucleotides read TGTGCCACCAGCAGAGATTTTTTTGTCGAGCAGTACTTC. Its translation is CATSRDFFVEQYF. The full variable domain, with the rest looked up from reference TRBV15 and TRBJ2-7, is DAMVIQNPRYQVTQFGKPVTLSCSQTLNHNVMYWYQQKSSQAPKLLFHYYDKDFNNEADTPDNFQSRRPNTSFCFLDIRSPGLGDTAMYLCATSRDFFVEQYFGPGTRLTVT.

This clone occurred once. Compared with germline, one end of the junction differs, possibly owing to a read error. The sample contains more than one DNA sequence encoding this CDR3. The chain recombines TRBV5-4 with TRBJ2-7; weak D call: TRBD1 (7 bases). This CDR3 comprises 15 residues. CDR1 and CDR2 (germline): SGHNT, YYREEE (reference sequence). This CDR3 reads CASSLGGGGGDEQYF. CDR3 DNA: TGTGCTAGCAGCCTCGGAGGTGGAGGGGGCGACGAGCAGTACTTC.

The V and J genes are TRBV6-1 and TRBJ2-1, with TRBD2 identical over 9 bases. Germline CDR1 and CDR2: MNHNS and SASEGT. The CDR3 is 14 residues long. J was trimmed by 8 bases and V by 4 bases; bases with no gene match: 6. The CDR3 region is CASSVGSGSDEQFF. The CDR3 nucleotides are TGTGCCAGCAGTGTGGGTAGCGGGAGCGATGAGCAGTTCTTC.

The chain couples TRBV29-1 to TRBJ2-3, with TRBD2 identical over 7 bases. V lost 7 bases and J lost 2; bases outside the gene matches: 6. The germline V gene encodes CDR1 SQVTM and CDR2 ANQGSEA. CDR3 size: 13 residues. The CDR3, as DNA: TGCAGCGCGACTAGCCCGAACACAGATACGCAGTATTTT. This codes for CSATSPNTDTQYF.

The chain joins TRBV4-1 to TRBJ1-4; tentative D call: TRBD1 (5 bases). V was trimmed by 5 bases and J by 8 bases, leaving 15 bases between them. Germline assignment: CDR1 MGHRA and CDR2 YSYEKL. The CDR3 sequence is 14 residues long. In nucleotides, the CDR3 is TGCGCCAGCAGCTCGGGACCGCCAAGGGAAAAACTGTTTTTT. Translating it yields CASSSGPPREKLFF.

The chain carries TRBV9 and TRBJ2-5; TRBD1 might be the D (7 bases). V lost 0 bases to trimming and J lost 4 bases, with 16 bases between them. The germline V gene encodes CDR1 SGDLS and CDR2 YYNGEE. The CDR3 contains 16 residues. The CDR3 coding sequence is TGTGCCAGCAGCGTAGAGTCGACAGGGCGGGGAGAGACCCAGTACTTC. It encodes CASSVESTGRGETQYF.

V usage is TRBV5-1 and J usage is TRBJ1-1, with 10 bases that match TRBD1. This CDR3 has 15 amino acids. Germline V gives CDR1 SGHRS, CDR2 YFSETQ. The trim removed 0 bases at V and 3 bases at J, leaving 2 bases unmatched. As DNA, the CDR3 is TGCGCCAGCAGCTTGGTAGGACAGGGGGACACTGAAGCTTTCTTT. Translation gives CASSLVGQGDTEAFF.

The V gene is TRBV28, the J gene TRBJ2-7; possibly TRBD1 or TRBD2 for D (5 bases each). Per the germline V gene, CDR1 is MDHEN and CDR2 is SYDVKM. CDR3 length equals 12 residues. Trimming removed 7 bases from V and 6 bases from J, with 13 bases in between. The CDR3 region has the DNA TGTGCCAGCAACTCCGGGACGGTCGAGCAGTACTTC. Protein product: CASNSGTVEQYF.

CDR3: CASSPDRAYGYTF. The CDR3 DNA follows: TGTGCCAGCAGTCCTGACAGGGCGTATGGCTACACCTTC. This chain connects TRBV6-6 to TRBJ1-2, with 7 bases aligning to TRBD1. From germline, CDR1 is MNHNY and CDR2 SVGAGI (reference sequence). J was trimmed by 5 bases and V by 5 bases; bases with no gene match: 5. The CDR3 has 13 amino acids.

The chain has TRBV18 and TRBJ2-4; D is uncertain. CDR3 length: 13 residues. The germline V and J ends were trimmed by 3 bases and 6 bases, with 9 bases remaining between them. Germline V gene sequence: CDR1 KGHSH, CDR2 LQKENI. CDR3 region: CASSPEKGNIQYF. CDR3 in DNA: TGTGCCAGCTCACCGGAGAAGGGAAACATTCAGTACTTC. Together with reference TRBV18 and TRBJ2-4, the CDR3 gives the full variable domain: NAGVMQNPRHLVRRRGQEARLRCSPMKGHSHVYWYRQLPEEGLKFMVYLQKENIIDESGMPKERFSAEFPKEGPSILRIQQVVRGDSAAYFCASSPEKGNIQYFGAGTRLSVL.

The chain links TRBV28 to TRBJ2-5; the D gene is possibly TRBD2 (5 bases). Looked up from germline, CDR1 is MDHEN and CDR2 is SYDVKM. Trimming stripped 2 bases from V and 2 bases from J, with 9 bases between. The CDR3 has 14 amino acids. The CDR3 here is CASSLAGEQETQYF. CDR3 coding DNA: TGTGCCAGCAGTTTAGCCGGGGAGCAAGAGACCCAGTACTTC.

The rearrangement uses TRBV6-5 and TRBJ2-3; D ambiguous. Trimming removed 6 bases at V and 0 bases at J, with 10 bases between. The CDR3 extends over 14 amino acids. Germline loops: CDR1 MNHEY, CDR2 SVGAGI. This CDR3 is CASSSRQSTDTQYF. CDR3 sequence (DNA): TGTGCCAGCAGCTCGAGGCAGAGCACAGATACGCAGTATTTT.

This chain uses TRBV19 with TRBJ2-2, with no clear D. The V end lost 3 bases, the J end lost 5 bases, and 22 bases lay between the germline ends. CDR3 length: 18 residues. Looked up from germline, CDR1 is LNHDA and CDR2 is SQIVND (reference sequence). The CDR3, as DNA: TGTGCCAGTAGTATGTTCTATAGGTCCGGGTTTGATACCGGGGAGCTGTTTTTT. This encodes CASSMFYRSGFDTGELFF.

The V and J genes are TRBV5-4 and TRBJ1-2; the D gene is possibly TRBD1 (5 bases). V lost 0 bases to trimming and J lost 2 bases, with 14 bases between them. The germline gives CDR1 SGHNT, CDR2 YYREEE (reference sequence). This CDR3 is 16 amino acids long. The CDR3 DNA reads as TGTGCCAGCAGCTTGGGTAGAGCAGGGACGAACTATGGCTACACCTTC. Translation gives CASSLGRAGTNYGYTF.

Worth noting for this clone: Other DNA sequences within the sample encode an identical CDR3. The chain uses TRBV7-9 and TRBJ1-5; D unresolved. Trimming left V 8 bases short and J 0 bases short, with 11 bases between. CDR3 length: 14 residues. Germline CDR1 SEHNR, CDR2 FQNEAQ (reference sequence). The CDR3 protein is CASSGGFSNQPQHF. The CDR3, as DNA: TGTGCCAGCTCCGGCGGTTTTAGCAATCAGCCCCAGCATTTT.

The rearrangement joins TRBV4-2 to TRBJ2-3; 12 nucleotides agree with TRBD2. CDR1 and CDR2 (germline): LGHNA, YNFKEQ. V gave up 4 bases and J gave up 3 bases; unmatched junction bases: 11. The CDR3 has 18 residues. CDR3 sequence: CASSRTPYGTSGTDTQYF. The CDR3 DNA reads TGTGCCAGCAGCCGAACGCCATACGGGACTAGCGGGACAGATACGCAGTATTTT.

This clone showed up just once. The J gene is TRBJ1-4, the V gene TRBV5-1; TRBD1 is a possible D gene (6 bases). Germline values: CDR1 SGHRS, CDR2 YFSETQ. V lost 5 bases, J lost 8 bases, and 13 bases lay in between. This CDR3 contains 13 residues. The CDR3 region has the DNA TGCGCCAGCAGAAGGGGGGCTGAGGAAAAACTGTTTTTT. Translated: CASRRGAEEKLFF.

The count of this clone is one. CDR3 sequence (DNA): TGTGCCAGCAGCGCATCTCCGACAGGGGACGGAAACACCATATATTTT. It encodes CASSASPTGDGNTIYF. The genes are TRBV5-4 and TRBJ1-3, with 8 nucleotides matching TRBD1. Germline loops: CDR1 SGHNT, CDR2 YYREEE (reference sequence). This CDR3 contains 16 residues. J gave up 4 bases and V 4 bases, and 10 bases lay outside the gene matches.